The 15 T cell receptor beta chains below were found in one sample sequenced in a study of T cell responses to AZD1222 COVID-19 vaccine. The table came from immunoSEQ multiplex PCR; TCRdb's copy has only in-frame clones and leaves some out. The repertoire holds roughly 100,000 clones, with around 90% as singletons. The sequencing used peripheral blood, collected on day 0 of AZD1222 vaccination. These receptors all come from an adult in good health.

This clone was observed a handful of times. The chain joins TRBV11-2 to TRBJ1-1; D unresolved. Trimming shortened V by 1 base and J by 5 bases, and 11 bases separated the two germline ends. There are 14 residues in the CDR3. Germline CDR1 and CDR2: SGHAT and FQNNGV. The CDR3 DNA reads TGTGCCAGCAGCTTAGGTGGGGTAGGGACTGAAGCTTTCTTT. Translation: CASSLGGVGTEAFF.

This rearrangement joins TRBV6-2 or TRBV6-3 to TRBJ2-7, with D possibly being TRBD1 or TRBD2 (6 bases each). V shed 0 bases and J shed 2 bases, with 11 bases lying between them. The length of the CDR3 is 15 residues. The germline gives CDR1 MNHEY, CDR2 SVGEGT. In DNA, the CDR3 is TGTGCCAGCAGTTACTCGAGGAGGGGGACCTACGAGCAGTACTTC. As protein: CASSYSRRGTYEQYF.

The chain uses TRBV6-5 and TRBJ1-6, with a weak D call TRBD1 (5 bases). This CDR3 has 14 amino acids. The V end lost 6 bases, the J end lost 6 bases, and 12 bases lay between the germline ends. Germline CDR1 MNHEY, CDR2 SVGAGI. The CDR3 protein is CASRAGTSNSPLHF. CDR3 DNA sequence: TGTGCCAGCAGAGCCGGGACTAGTAATTCACCCCTCCACTTT.

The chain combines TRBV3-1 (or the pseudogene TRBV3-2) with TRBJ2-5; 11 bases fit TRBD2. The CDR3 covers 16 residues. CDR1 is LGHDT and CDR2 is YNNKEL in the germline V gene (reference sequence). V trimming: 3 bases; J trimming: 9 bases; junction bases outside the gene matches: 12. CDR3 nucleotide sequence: TGTGCCAGCAGCCAGGCTCGACTAGCGGGGCCCCCGGCCCAGTACTTC. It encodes CASSQARLAGPPAQYF.

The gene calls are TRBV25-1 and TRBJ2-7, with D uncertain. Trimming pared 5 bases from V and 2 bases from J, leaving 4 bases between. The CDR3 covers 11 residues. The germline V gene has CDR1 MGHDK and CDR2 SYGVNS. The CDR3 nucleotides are TGTGCCAGCAGTCAAACCTACGAGCAGTACTTC. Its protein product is CASSQTYEQYF.

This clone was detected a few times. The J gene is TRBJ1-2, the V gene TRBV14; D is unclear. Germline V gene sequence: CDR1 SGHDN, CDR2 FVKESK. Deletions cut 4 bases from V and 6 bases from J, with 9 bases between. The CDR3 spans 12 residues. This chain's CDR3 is CASSPASHGYTF. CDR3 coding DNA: TGTGCCAGCAGCCCCGCATCGCATGGCTACACCTTC. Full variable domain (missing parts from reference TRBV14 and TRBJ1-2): EAGVTQFPSHSVIEKGQTVTLRCDPISGHDNLYWYRRVMGKEIKFLLHFVKESKQDESGMPNNRFLAERTGGTYSTLKVQPAELEDSGVYFCASSPASHGYTFGSGTRLTVV.

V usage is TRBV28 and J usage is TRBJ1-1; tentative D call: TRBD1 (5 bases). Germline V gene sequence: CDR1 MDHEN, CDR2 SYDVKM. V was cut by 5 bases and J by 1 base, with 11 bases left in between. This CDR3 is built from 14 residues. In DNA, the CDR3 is TGTGCCAGCAGTGGACACAGGAGGAACACTGAAGCTTTCTTT. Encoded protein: CASSGHRRNTEAFF.

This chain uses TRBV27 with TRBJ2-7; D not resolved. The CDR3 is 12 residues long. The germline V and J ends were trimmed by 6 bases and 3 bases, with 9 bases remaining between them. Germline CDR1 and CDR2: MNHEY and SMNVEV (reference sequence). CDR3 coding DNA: TGTGCCAGCAGAGACCGGGTCTACGAGCAGTACTTC. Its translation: CASRDRVYEQYF.

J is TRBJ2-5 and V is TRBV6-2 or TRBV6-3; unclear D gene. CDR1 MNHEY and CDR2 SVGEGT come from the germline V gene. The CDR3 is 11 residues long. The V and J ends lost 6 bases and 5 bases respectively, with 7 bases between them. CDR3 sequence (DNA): TGTGCCAGCAGCTCGTTGGAGACCCAGTACTTC. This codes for CASSSLETQYF.

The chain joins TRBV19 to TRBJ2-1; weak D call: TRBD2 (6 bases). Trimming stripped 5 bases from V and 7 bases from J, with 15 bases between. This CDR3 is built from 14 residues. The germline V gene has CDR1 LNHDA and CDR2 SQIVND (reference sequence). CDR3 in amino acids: CASSAGPPSNEQFF. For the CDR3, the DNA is TGTGCCAGTAGTGCGGGACCTCCCAGTAATGAGCAGTTCTTC.

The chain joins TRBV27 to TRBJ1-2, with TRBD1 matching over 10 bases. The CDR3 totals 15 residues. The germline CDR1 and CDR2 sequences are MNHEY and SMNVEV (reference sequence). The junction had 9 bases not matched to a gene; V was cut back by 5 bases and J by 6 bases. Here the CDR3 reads CASSAPGQGIHGYTF. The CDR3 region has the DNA TGTGCCAGCAGTGCCCCGGGACAGGGGATCCATGGCTACACCTTC.

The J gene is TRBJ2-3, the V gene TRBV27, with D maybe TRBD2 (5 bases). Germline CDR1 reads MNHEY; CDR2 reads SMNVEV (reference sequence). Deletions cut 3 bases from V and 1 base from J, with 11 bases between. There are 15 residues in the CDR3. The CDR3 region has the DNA TGTGCCAGCAGTTTGAGGGTGCAGGGCACAGATACGCAGTATTTT. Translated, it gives CASSLRVQGTDTQYF.

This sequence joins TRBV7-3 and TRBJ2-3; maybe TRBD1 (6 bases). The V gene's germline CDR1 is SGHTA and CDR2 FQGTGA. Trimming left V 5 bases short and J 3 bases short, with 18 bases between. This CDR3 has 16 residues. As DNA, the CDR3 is TGTGCCAGCAGCGCGAAGCCAGGGGAAGGAACAGATACGCAGTATTTT. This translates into CASSAKPGEGTDTQYF.

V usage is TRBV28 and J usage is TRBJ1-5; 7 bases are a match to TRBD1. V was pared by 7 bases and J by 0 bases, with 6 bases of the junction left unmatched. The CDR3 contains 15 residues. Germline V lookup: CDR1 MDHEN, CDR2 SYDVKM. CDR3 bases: TGTGCCAGCAAGCAACAGGGGACTAGCAATCAGCCCCAGCATTTT. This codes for CASKQQGTSNQPQHF. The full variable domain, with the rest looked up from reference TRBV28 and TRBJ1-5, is DVKVTQSSRYLVKRTGEKVFLECVQDMDHENMFWYRQDPGLGLRLIYFSYDVKMKEKGDIPEGYSVSREKKERFSLILESASTNQTSMYLCASKQQGTSNQPQHFGDGTRLSIL.

The CDR3, as DNA: TGTGCTGGTCACTCCTACGAGCAGTACTTC. This gives the protein CAGHSYEQYF. The rearrangement uses TRBV12-5 and TRBJ2-7, with D uncertain. Trimming removed 11 bases at V and 0 bases at J, with 5 bases between. CDR1 is LGHNT and CDR2 is FRNRAP in the germline V gene. The CDR3 spans 10 residues. The entire variable domain, with the rest obtained from reference TRBV12-5 and TRBJ2-7, is as follows: DARVTQTPRHKVTEMGQEVTMRCQPILGHNTVFWYRQTMMQGLELLAYFRNRAPLDDSGMPKDRFSAEMPDATLATLKIQPSEPRDSAVYFCAGHSYEQYFGPGTRLTVT.